This T cell receptor (beta chain) was captured by sequencing in a study of OX40 agonist ivuxolimab in advanced cancers. The wider study: Partial responses occurred in three patients (one hepatocellular carcinoma, two cutaneous melanoma).

Any history of autoimmune disease or systemic immunosuppression disqualified patients. CDR1 is ENHRY and CDR2 is SYGVKD in the germline V gene. The germline V and J ends were trimmed by 6 bases and 6 bases, with 12 bases remaining between them. The CDR3 loop spans 13 amino acids. Sequencing was performed with immunoSEQ multiplex PCR; in TCRdb, only in-frame clones are kept and a portion is missing. Among 90,000 to 100,000 clones listed, 70% to 90% were seen once. This chain connects TRBV10-3 to TRBJ1-5; D remains ambiguous. This specimen consisted of CD4+ or CD8+ T cells sorted from blood, obtained in a trial of the OX40 agonist ivuxolimab. This receptor was obtained from an adult with an advanced solid tumor such as melanoma, head and neck, liver or kidney cancer. For the CDR3, the DNA is TGTGCCATCAGACCTGGGCTAGGTCAGCCCCAGCATTTT. It yields the protein CAIRPGLGQPQHF.